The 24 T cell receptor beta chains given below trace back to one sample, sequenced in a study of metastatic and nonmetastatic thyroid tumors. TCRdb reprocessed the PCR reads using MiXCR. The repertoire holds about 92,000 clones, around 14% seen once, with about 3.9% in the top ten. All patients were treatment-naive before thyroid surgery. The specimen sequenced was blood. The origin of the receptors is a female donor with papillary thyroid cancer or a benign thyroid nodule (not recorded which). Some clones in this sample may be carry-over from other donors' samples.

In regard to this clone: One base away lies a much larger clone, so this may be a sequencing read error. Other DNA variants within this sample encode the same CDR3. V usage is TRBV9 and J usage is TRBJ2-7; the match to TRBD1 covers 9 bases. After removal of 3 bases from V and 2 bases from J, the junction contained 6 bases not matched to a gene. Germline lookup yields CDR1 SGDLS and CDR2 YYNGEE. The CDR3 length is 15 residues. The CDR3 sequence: CASSATGQGTYEQYF. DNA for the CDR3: TGTGCCAGCAGCGCCACTGGACAGGGGACCTACGAGCAGTACTTC. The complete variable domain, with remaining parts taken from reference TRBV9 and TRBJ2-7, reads DSGVTQTPKHLITATGQRVTLRCSPRSGDLSVYWYQQSLDQGLQFLIQYYNGEERAKGNILERFSAQQFPDLHSELNLSSLELGDSALYFCASSATGQGTYEQYFGPGTRLTVT.

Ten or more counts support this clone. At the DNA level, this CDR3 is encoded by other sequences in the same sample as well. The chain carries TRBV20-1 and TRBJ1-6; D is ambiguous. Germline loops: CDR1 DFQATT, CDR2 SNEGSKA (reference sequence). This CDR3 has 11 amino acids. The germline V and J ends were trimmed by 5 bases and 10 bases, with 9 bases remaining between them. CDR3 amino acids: CSAVTSSPLHF. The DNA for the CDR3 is TGCAGTGCTGTTACGAGCTCACCCCTCCACTTT.

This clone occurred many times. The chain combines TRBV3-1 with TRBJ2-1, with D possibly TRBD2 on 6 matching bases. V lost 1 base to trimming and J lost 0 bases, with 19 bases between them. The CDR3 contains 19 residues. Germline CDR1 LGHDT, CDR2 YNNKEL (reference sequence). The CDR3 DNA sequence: TGTGCCAGCAGCCAAGGGCACCCGCGGGGCCGAAGCTCCTACAATGAGCAGTTCTTC. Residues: CASSQGHPRGRSSYNEQFF.

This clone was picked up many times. The CDR3 nucleotides read TGTGCCAGCAGCGTAGCCCGACAGGGAAACACAGATACGCAGTATTTT. It encodes CASSVARQGNTDTQYF. The gene calls are TRBV9 and TRBJ2-3, with TRBD1 identical over 7 bases. V gave up 0 bases and J gave up 2 bases; unmatched junction bases: 6. CDR3 length equals 16 residues. CDR1 and CDR2 from the germline V gene are SGDLS and YYNGEE.

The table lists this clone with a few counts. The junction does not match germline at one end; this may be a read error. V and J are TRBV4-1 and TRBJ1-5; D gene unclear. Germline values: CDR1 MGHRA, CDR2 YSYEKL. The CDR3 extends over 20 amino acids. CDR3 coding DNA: TGCGTCAGCAGCCATCTCTTCTTAGGCGGTGGGAGACATCGCAATCAGCCCCAGCATTTT. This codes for CVSSHLFLGGGRHRNQPQHF.

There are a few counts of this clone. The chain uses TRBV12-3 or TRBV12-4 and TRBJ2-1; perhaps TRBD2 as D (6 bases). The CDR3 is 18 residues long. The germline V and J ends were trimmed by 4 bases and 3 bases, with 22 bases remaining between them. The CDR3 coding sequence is TGTGCCAGCAGTTCTCTAGTGGTTAGCGGTGTTAACTACAATGAGCAGTTCTTC. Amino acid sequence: CASSSLVVSGVNYNEQFF.

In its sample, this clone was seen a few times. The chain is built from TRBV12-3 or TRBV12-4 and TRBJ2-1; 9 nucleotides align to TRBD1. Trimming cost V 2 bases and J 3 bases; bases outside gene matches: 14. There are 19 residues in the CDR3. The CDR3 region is CASSLCRVRGTGCYNEQFF. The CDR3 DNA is TGTGCCAGCAGTTTATGTAGAGTAAGGGGGACAGGGTGCTACAATGAGCAGTTCTTC.

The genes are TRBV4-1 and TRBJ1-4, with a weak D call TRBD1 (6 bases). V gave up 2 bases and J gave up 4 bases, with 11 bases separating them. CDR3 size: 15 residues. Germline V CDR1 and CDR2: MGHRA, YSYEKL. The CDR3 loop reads CASSQPGTRNEKLFF. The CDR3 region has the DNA TGCGCCAGCAGCCAACCCGGGACACGTAATGAAAAACTGTTTTTT.

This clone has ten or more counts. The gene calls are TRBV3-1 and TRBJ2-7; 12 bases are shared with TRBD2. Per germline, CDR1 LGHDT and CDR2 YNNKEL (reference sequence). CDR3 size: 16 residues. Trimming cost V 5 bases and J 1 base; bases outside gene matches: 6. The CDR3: CASSFRTSGASYEQYF. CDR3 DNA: TGTGCCAGCAGCTTTCGGACTAGCGGGGCTTCCTACGAGCAGTACTTC.

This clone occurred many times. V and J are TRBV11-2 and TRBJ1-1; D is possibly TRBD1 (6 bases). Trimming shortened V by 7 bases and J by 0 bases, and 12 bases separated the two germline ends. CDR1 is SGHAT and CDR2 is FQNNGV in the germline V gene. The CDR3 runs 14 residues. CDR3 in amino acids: CASTWGALNTEAFF. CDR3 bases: TGTGCCAGCACCTGGGGGGCCCTGAACACTGAAGCTTTCTTT. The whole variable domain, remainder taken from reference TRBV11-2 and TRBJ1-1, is EAGVAQSPRYKIIEKRQSVAFWCNPISGHATLYWYQQILGQGPKLLIQFQNNGVVDDSQLPKDRFSAERLKGVDSTLKIQPAKLEDSAVYLCASTWGALNTEAFFGQGTRLTVV.

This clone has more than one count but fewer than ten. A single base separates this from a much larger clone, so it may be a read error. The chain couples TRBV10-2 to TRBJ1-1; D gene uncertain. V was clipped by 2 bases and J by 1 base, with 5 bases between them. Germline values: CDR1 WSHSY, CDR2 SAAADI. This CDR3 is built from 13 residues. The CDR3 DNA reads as TGCGCCAGCAGTGAGGGGTGGAACACTGAAGCTTTCTTT. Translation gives CASSEGWNTEAFF.

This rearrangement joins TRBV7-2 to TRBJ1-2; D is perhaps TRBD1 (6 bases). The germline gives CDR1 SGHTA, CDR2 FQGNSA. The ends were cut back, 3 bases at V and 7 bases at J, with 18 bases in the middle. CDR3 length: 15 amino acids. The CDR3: CASSLGWGQLGGYTF. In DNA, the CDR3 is TGTGCCAGCAGCTTGGGCTGGGGGCAGTTGGGTGGCTACACCTTC.

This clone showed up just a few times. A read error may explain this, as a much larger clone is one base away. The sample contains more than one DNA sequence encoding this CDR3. CDR3 residues: CASSSPLTGFYEQYF. The CDR3 nucleotides read TGTGCCAGCAGCTCCCCGCTTACAGGGTTCTACGAGCAGTACTTC. This chain links TRBV13 with TRBJ2-7; TRBD1 is a possible D gene (6 bases). The length of the CDR3 is 15 residues. Trimming removed 4 bases at V and 3 bases at J, with 16 bases between. The germline V gene encodes CDR1 PRHDT and CDR2 FYEKMQ (reference sequence).

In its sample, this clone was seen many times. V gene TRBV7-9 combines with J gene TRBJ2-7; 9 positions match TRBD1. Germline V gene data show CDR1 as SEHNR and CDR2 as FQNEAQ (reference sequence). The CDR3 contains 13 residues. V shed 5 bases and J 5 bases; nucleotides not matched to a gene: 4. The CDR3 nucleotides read TGTGCCAGCAGCGACAGGGGGATACACGAGCAGTACTTC. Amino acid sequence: CASSDRGIHEQYF. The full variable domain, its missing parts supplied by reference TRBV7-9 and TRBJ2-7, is DTGVSQNPRHKITKRGQNVTFRCDPISEHNRLYWYRQTLGQGPEFLTYFQNEAQLEKSRLLSDRFSAERPKGSFSTLEIQRTEQGDSAMYLCASSDRGIHEQYFGPGTRLTVT.

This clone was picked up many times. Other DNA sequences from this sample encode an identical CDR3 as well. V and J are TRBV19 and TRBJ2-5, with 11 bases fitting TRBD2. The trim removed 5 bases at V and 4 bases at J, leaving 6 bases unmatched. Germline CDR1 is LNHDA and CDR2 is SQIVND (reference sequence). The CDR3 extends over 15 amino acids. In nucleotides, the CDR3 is TGTGCCAGTAGTCTCCTAGCGGGGGGACGAGAGACCCAGTACTTC. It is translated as CASSLLAGGRETQYF.

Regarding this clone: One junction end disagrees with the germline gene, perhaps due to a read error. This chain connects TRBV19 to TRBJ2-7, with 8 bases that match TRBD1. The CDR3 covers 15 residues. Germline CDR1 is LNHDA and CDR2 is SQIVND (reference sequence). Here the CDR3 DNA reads TGTTCCAGTAGACCTTCAGGGGGCGAAGGCTACGATCAGTACTTC. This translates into CSSRPSGGEGYDQYF.

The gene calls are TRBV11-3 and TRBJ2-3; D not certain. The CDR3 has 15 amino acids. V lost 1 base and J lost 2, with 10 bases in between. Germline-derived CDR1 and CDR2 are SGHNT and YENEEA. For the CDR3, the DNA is TGTGCCAGCAGCTTAGGTGGTTCTCCCACAGATACGCAGTATTTT. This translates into CASSLGGSPTDTQYF.

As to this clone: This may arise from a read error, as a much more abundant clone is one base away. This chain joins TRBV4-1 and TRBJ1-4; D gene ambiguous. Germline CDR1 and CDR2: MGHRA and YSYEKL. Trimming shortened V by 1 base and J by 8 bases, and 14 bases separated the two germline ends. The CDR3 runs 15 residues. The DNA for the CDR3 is TGCGCCAGCAGCCAAGGATCACCGGGTGGCGAAAAACTGTTTTTT. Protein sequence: CASSQGSPGGEKLFF.

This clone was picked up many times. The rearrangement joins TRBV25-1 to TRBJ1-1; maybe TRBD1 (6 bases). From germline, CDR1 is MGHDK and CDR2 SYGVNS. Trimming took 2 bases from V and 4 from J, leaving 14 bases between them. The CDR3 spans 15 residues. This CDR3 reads CASSEGRGRGTEAFF. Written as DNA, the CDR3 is TGTGCCAGCAGTGAAGGACGGGGCAGGGGCACTGAAGCTTTCTTT.

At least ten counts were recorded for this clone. The CDR3 nucleotides are TGTGCCAGCAGCCCCACCTGGGGTGCAGATACGCAGTATTTT. This translates into CASSPTWGADTQYF. The chain joins TRBV11-2 to TRBJ2-3; unclear D gene. V dropped 5 bases and J dropped 4 bases, with 13 bases sitting between them. The CDR3 is 14 amino acids. Germline V gene sequence: CDR1 SGHAT, CDR2 FQNNGV.

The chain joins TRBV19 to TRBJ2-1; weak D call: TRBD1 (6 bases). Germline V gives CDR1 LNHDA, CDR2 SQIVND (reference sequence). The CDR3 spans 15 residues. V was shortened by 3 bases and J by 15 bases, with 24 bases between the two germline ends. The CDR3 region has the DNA TGTGCCAGTAGTATGGGTACTGGGAAAGGGGGTCGGGGGTTCTTC. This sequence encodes CASSMGTGKGGRGFF.

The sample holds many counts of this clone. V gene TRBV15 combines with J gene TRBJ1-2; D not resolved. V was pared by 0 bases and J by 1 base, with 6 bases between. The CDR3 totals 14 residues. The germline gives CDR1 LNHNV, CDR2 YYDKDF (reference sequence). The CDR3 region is CATSRDMGNYGYTF. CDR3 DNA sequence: TGTGCCACCAGCAGAGATATGGGTAACTATGGCTACACCTTC.

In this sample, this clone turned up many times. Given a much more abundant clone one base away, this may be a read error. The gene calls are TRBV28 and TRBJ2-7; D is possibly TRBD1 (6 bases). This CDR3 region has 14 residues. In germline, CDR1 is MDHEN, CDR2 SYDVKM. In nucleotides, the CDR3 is TGTACCAGCCCCCCAAGGGGACATTCTTACGAGCAGTACTTC. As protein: CTSPPRGHSYEQYF.

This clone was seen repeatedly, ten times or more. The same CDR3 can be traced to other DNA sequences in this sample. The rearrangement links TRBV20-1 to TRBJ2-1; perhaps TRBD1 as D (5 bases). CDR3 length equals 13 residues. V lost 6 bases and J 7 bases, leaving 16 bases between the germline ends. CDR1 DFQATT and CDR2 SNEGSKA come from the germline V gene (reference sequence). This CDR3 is CSAHQPGQNEQFF. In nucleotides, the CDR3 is TGCAGTGCCCATCAACCAGGGCAGAATGAGCAGTTCTTC.